One sample yielded the 26 T cell receptor beta chains listed below, sequenced in a study of blood T cell repertoires in COVID-19. Produced via immunoSEQ multiplex PCR; TCRdb's table is partial and in-frame only. The sample records roughly 270,000 clones, about four fifths being singletons. The source material was PBMCs or T cells enriched from blood (not recorded which). Source of these receptors: a man in his forties who had been exposed to COVID-19.

The J gene is TRBJ2-3, the V gene TRBV30; D may be TRBD1 (6 bases). Per the germline V gene, CDR1 is GTSNPN and CDR2 is SVGIG (reference sequence). This CDR3 is 12 amino acids long. The germline V and J ends were trimmed by 5 bases and 4 bases, with 10 bases remaining between them. CDR3 protein: CAWQGSADTQYF. The DNA of the CDR3 is TGTGCCTGGCAGGGGAGCGCAGATACGCAGTATTTT.

As regards this clone: One junction end disagrees with the germline gene, perhaps due to a read error. J is TRBJ2-1 and V is TRBV7-7; weak D call: TRBD2 (6 bases). CDR3 length: 13 residues. Looked up from germline, CDR1 is SSHAT and CDR2 is FNYEAQ (reference sequence). In DNA form, the CDR3 reads TGTGCTAGCAGCTCCGGGACTCACAATGAGCAGTTCTTC. It yields the protein CASSSGTHNEQFF.

The J gene is TRBJ2-2, the V gene TRBV18; possible D gene TRBD1, 6 bases. V dropped 3 bases and J dropped 6 bases, with 17 bases sitting between them. The CDR3 runs 16 residues. Germline V gene lookup returns CDR1 KGHSH and CDR2 LQKENI. The CDR3 nucleotides read TGTGCCAGCTCACCGGTGCAAGGGGGACATCCCGGGGAGCTGTTTTTT. Protein sequence: CASSPVQGGHPGELFF.

V gene TRBV2 combines with J gene TRBJ2-2, with a possible D match to TRBD2 (5 bases). Germline assignment: CDR1 SNHLY and CDR2 FYNNEI. The CDR3 contains 13 residues. The V end lost 8 bases, the J end lost 1 base, and 8 bases lay between the germline ends. CDR3 nucleotides: TGTGCCAGCTCCCGGGAGAACACCGGGGAGCTGTTTTTT. It encodes CASSRENTGELFF.

This clone showed up just a few times. The chain employs TRBV7-9 and TRBJ2-1; D perhaps matches TRBD2 (6 bases). The CDR3 runs to 14 residues. Trimming took off 7 bases at V and 6 bases at J, with 16 bases between the two ends. Per germline, CDR1 SEHNR and CDR2 FQNEAQ (reference sequence). This chain's CDR3 is CASMGGGGINEQFF. DNA for the CDR3: TGTGCCAGCATGGGGGGAGGAGGCATCAATGAGCAGTTCTTC.

This clone was counted many times. CDR3 DNA sequence: TGTGCCAGCAGCGTTCAGGGCACAGAGTACAATGAGCAGTTCTTC. Translated, it gives CASSVQGTEYNEQFF. The J gene is TRBJ2-1, the V gene TRBV9; a weak D match, TRBD1 (5 bases). Germline CDR1 and CDR2: SGDLS and YYNGEE. V lost 2 bases and J 4 bases, leaving 13 bases between the germline ends. This CDR3 comprises 15 residues.

J is TRBJ2-3 and V is TRBV10-3; the match to TRBD1 covers 10 bases. The CDR3 consists of 13 residues. Germline lookup yields CDR1 ENHRY and CDR2 SYGVKD. The V and J ends lost 10 bases and 4 bases, in that order; junction bases with no gene match: 5. CDR3 in amino acids: CATGTGAPDTQYF. The CDR3, as DNA: TGTGCCACCGGGACAGGGGCTCCAGATACGCAGTATTTT.

The rearrangement uses TRBV7-2 and TRBJ2-1; 8 positions agree with TRBD2. After removal of 1 base from V and 4 bases from J, the junction contained 9 bases not matched to a gene. The CDR3 runs to 17 residues. The germline V gene encodes CDR1 SGHTA and CDR2 FQGNSA. The CDR3 bases are TGTGCCAGCAGCTTAGAGGGAGCGGGAGTTTCGTACAATGAGCAGTTCTTC. Amino acids: CASSLEGAGVSYNEQFF.

This clone was detected once. V is TRBV19 and J is TRBJ1-4; 9 nucleotides match TRBD1. The V gene end was trimmed by 7 bases and the J gene end by 5 bases; junction bases not matched to a gene: 14. The germline gives CDR1 LNHDA, CDR2 SQIVND (reference sequence). The CDR3 covers 17 residues. CDR3 region: CASTRFGTGMENEKLFF. In DNA form, the CDR3 reads TGTGCCAGTACCAGATTCGGGACAGGGATGGAAAATGAAAAACTGTTTTTT.

This chain joins TRBV7-8 and TRBJ1-5; TRBD1 aligns across 10 bases. The CDR3 spans 15 residues. The J segment lost 7 bases and the V segment lost 6 bases, leaving 9 bases of the junction unmatched. The V gene's germline CDR1 is SGHVS and CDR2 FQNEAQ. The CDR3 region is CASRAGTGELQPQHF. CDR3 nucleotides: TGTGCCAGCAGGGCCGGGACAGGGGAGCTCCAGCCCCAGCATTTT. The full variable domain, completed using reference TRBV7-8 and TRBJ1-5, is GAGVSQSPRYKVAKRGQDVALRCDPISGHVSLFWYQQALGQGPEFLTYFQNEAQLDKSGLPSDRFFAERPEGSVSTLKIQRTQQEDSAVYLCASRAGTGELQPQHFGDGTRLSIL.

V gene TRBV10-3 combines with J gene TRBJ2-3, with D perhaps TRBD2 (6 bases). Germline V gene lookup returns CDR1 ENHRY and CDR2 SYGVKD. The CDR3 has 17 residues. V was pared by 3 bases and J by 0 bases, with 16 bases between. The CDR3 region has the DNA TGTGCCATCAGTGATGTGAGCGGGCGATCTAGCACAGATACGCAGTATTTT. Translation: CAISDVSGRSSTDTQYF.

V usage is TRBV2 and J usage is TRBJ2-5; maybe TRBD1 (5 bases). CDR1 is SNHLY, CDR2 FYNNEI, per germline. This CDR3 spans 12 amino acids. Trimming shortened V by 9 bases and J by 5 bases, and 13 bases separated the two germline ends. The CDR3: CASKTARETQYF. Written as DNA, the CDR3 is TGTGCCAGTAAGACAGCTCGGGAGACCCAGTACTTC.

This sequence joins TRBV4-1 and TRBJ2-1; TRBD2 matches at 12 bases. V lost 3 bases and J lost 4; bases outside the gene matches: 4. CDR3 size: 16 residues. Germline V CDR1 and CDR2: MGHRA, YSYEKL. Here the CDR3 DNA reads TGCGCCAGCAGCCACGGACTAGCGGGAATGTACAATGAGCAGTTCTTC. Translation gives CASSHGLAGMYNEQFF.

The chain uses TRBV18 and TRBJ1-2; D is perhaps TRBD1 (6 bases). CDR1 and CDR2 (germline): KGHSH, LQKENI. Trimming shortened V by 6 bases and J by 8 bases, and 16 bases separated the two germline ends. The CDR3 is 13 residues long. CDR3 coding DNA: TGTGCCAGCTCGACAGCCCGGGACACCGGCTACACCTTC. Its translation: CASSTARDTGYTF.

The chain links TRBV4-1 to TRBJ2-1; no clear D. CDR1 is MGHRA and CDR2 is YSYEKL in the germline V gene. V gave up 5 bases and J gave up 5 bases, with 10 bases separating them. CDR3 length equals 13 residues. The CDR3 region is CASSSPRHNEQFF. The CDR3, as DNA: TGCGCCAGCAGCTCACCGCGCCACAATGAGCAGTTCTTC.

This chain joins TRBV3-1 (or the pseudogene TRBV3-2) and TRBJ1-2; D is unclear. Germline CDR1 is LGHDT and CDR2 is YNNKEL (reference sequence). This CDR3 comprises 14 residues. The V gene lost 4 bases and the J gene lost 7 bases, with 16 bases spanning the gap. CDR3 coding DNA: TGTGCCAGCAGCCGCGGGAACATTAAAGGTGGCTACACCTTC. Protein sequence: CASSRGNIKGGYTF.

In its sample, this clone was seen a few times. The chain links TRBV29-1 to TRBJ1-1, with D uncertain. Trimming shortened V by 7 bases and J by 1 base, and 10 bases separated the two germline ends. The CDR3 loop spans 12 amino acids. Germline lookup yields CDR1 SQVTM and CDR2 ANQGSEA. The CDR3 DNA is TGCAGCGGCGGCGGGTGGAACACTGAAGCTTTCTTT. Its protein product is CSGGGWNTEAFF.

The chain joins TRBV24-1 to TRBJ1-5; D remains unclear. CDR1 KGHDR and CDR2 SFDVKD come from the germline V gene. V was clipped by 2 bases and J by 5 bases, with 9 bases between them. This CDR3 contains 14 residues. The chain's CDR3 is CATSDYRKDQPQHF. CDR3 DNA: TGTGCCACCAGTGATTACAGAAAAGATCAGCCCCAGCATTTT.

About this clone itself: A read error may account for a junction end that differs from germline. The rearrangement uses TRBV29-1 and TRBJ2-6; 9 bases match TRBD1. The CDR3 has 13 amino acids. Germline V lookup: CDR1 SQVTM, CDR2 ANQGSEA. This chain's CDR3 is CSAGEGTGYVLIF. Here the CDR3 DNA reads TGCAGCGCCGGAGAAGGGACAGGGTACGTCCTGATTTTC.

This clone was counted between two and nine times. The V and J genes are TRBV10-3 and TRBJ2-3; 8 nucleotides match TRBD1. The CDR3 loop spans 16 amino acids. V gave up 2 bases and J gave up 2 bases; unmatched junction bases: 6. Per germline, CDR1 ENHRY and CDR2 SYGVKD. The CDR3 DNA follows: TGTGCCATCAGTGAGGCGGGGACAGGCTCCACAGATACGCAGTATTTT. The encoded protein is CAISEAGTGSTDTQYF.

The V and J genes are TRBV5-6 and TRBJ1-1, with D possibly matching TRBD1 (5 bases). V shed 4 bases and J shed 6 bases, with 10 bases lying between them. Germline CDR1 reads SGHDT; CDR2 reads YYEEEE. This CDR3 is 12 amino acids long. CDR3 bases: TGTGCCAGCAGCCGTGACAGTCCTGAAGCTTTCTTT. Its translation: CASSRDSPEAFF.

The chain carries TRBV30 and TRBJ1-2, with D perhaps matching TRBD1 (5 bases). Looked up from germline, CDR1 is GTSNPN and CDR2 is SVGIG (reference sequence). CDR3 length equals 15 residues. V was shortened by 2 bases and J by 7 bases, with 20 bases between the two germline ends. The CDR3 sequence is CAWSRRDGSFGGYTF. The CDR3 bases are TGTGCCTGGAGTAGGCGGGACGGCTCTTTCGGTGGCTACACCTTC.

The rearrangement links TRBV5-8 to TRBJ1-3; D remains ambiguous. Trimming left V 4 bases short and J 0 bases short, with 8 bases between. CDR1 is SGHTS and CDR2 is YDEGEE in the germline V gene. This CDR3 is 14 amino acids long. CDR3: CASSDYYSGNTIYF. In DNA form, the CDR3 reads TGTGCCAGCAGCGACTACTACTCTGGAAACACCATATATTTT. Using reference TRBV5-8 and TRBJ1-3 for the parts outside the CDR3, the full variable domain is EAGVTQSPTHLIKTRGQQATLRCSPISGHTSVYWYQQALGLGLQFLLWYDEGEERNRGNFPPRFSGRQFPNYSSELNVNALELEDSALYLCASSDYYSGNTIYFGEGSWLTVV.

This chain links TRBV6-5 with TRBJ1-5; D is undetermined. The germline V gene encodes CDR1 MNHEY and CDR2 SVGAGI. Trimming took 8 bases from V and 0 from J, leaving 8 bases between them. The CDR3 has 13 amino acids. DNA of the CDR3: TGTGCCAGCGCGGGAAATAGCAATCAGCCCCAGCATTTT. Encoded protein: CASAGNSNQPQHF.

This chain joins TRBV24-1 and TRBJ1-2; D possibly corresponds to TRBD1 (5 bases). The CDR3 runs to 15 residues. In germline, CDR1 is KGHDR, CDR2 SFDVKD. The V gene lost 5 bases and the J gene lost 8 bases, with 20 bases spanning the gap. CDR3 amino acids: CATSGSAGFAGGYTF. The CDR3 DNA is TGTGCCACCAGTGGGTCCGCAGGGTTCGCTGGAGGCTACACCTTC.

This clone was counted a few times. The CDR3 DNA reads TGTGCCAGCAGCCCTACGGTAGAGCAGTACTTC. Amino acids: CASSPTVEQYF. The gene calls are TRBV5-8 and TRBJ2-7; no reliable D call. The CDR3 runs 11 residues. Between the trimmed V and J ends, which lost 4 bases and 7 bases, there was a span of 9 bases. Germline lookup yields CDR1 SGHTS and CDR2 YDEGEE.